These 32 T cell receptor beta chains came from one sample sequenced in a study of blood T cell repertoires in COVID-19. The assay was immunoSEQ multiplex PCR, and TCRdb's table has in-frame clones only and misses some. The sample has 150,000 or so clones, 70% to 80% seen once. Specimen: peripheral blood. Every receptor here comes from an older woman with COVID-19, enrolled during active disease.

The chain uses TRBV11-2 and TRBJ1-1; D may be TRBD1 (6 bases). Germline V lookup: CDR1 SGHAT, CDR2 FQNNGV. V was cut by 5 bases and J by 10 bases, with 14 bases left in between. This CDR3 contains 12 residues. In nucleotides, the CDR3 is TGTGCCAGCAGCCCCCGGACAGTCGGAGCTTTCTTT. As protein: CASSPRTVGAFF.

The rearrangement joins TRBV6-5 to TRBJ1-5, with 8 bases lining up with TRBD1. Germline CDR1 MNHEY, CDR2 SVGAGI. The CDR3 sequence is 13 residues long. V shed 6 bases, J shed 6 bases, and the junction held 4 bases outside the gene matches. CDR3 in DNA: TGTGCCAGCAGCCCGGACAGGGCTCAGCCCCAGCATTTT. This encodes CASSPDRAQPQHF.

The chain combines TRBV2 with TRBJ2-2; tentative D call: TRBD1 (6 bases). This CDR3 comprises 15 residues. Germline values: CDR1 SNHLY, CDR2 FYNNEI. The germline V and J ends were trimmed by 6 bases and 1 base, with 12 bases remaining between them. The CDR3 protein is CASRYQGWNTGELFF. The CDR3 DNA reads TGTGCCAGCAGATACCAGGGGTGGAACACCGGGGAGCTGTTTTTT.

V is TRBV7-2 and J is TRBJ1-2; 7 nucleotides align to TRBD1. V dropped 6 bases and J dropped 4; count of bases not matched to a gene: 11. The CDR3 loop spans 15 amino acids. Germline V gene sequence: CDR1 SGHTA, CDR2 FQGNSA. The CDR3 DNA follows: TGTGCCAGCAGTCCCCGGGACAGTGGACTCTATGGCTACACCTTC. Translating it yields CASSPRDSGLYGYTF.

V and J are TRBV2 and TRBJ1-6; maybe TRBD1 (6 bases). Germline V gene data show CDR1 as SNHLY and CDR2 as FYNNEI. The CDR3 totals 14 residues. Trimming shortened V by 6 bases and J by 6 bases, and 12 bases separated the two germline ends. DNA of the CDR3: TGTGCCAGCAGGATGACAGGCCTTAATTCACCCCTCCACTTT. This sequence encodes CASRMTGLNSPLHF.

The chain has TRBV7-2 and TRBJ1-1, with D maybe TRBD1 (6 bases). The CDR3 is 12 residues long. Germline V gene sequence: CDR1 SGHTA, CDR2 FQGNSA. Trimming cost V 1 base and J 10 bases, with 10 bases left between them. CDR3 nucleotides: TGTGCCAGCAGCTTAGGGTCAGGGGTAGCTTTCTTT. It translates to CASSLGSGVAFF.

The rearrangement joins TRBV7-9 to TRBJ1-1; no clear D gene. The germline V gene has CDR1 SEHNR and CDR2 FQNEAQ (reference sequence). The CDR3 runs to 14 residues. Trimming pared 5 bases from V and 0 bases from J, leaving 10 bases between. The CDR3 DNA reads as TGTGCCAGCAGCCCATCGGGAGTGAACACTGAAGCTTTCTTT. Translated, it gives CASSPSGVNTEAFF.

The chain carries TRBV7-2 and TRBJ1-1; D gene uncertain. The CDR3 is 15 residues long. Germline CDR1 SGHTA, CDR2 FQGNSA. Trimming removed 5 bases at V and 4 bases at J, with 17 bases between. CDR3: CASSPRQWVGTEAFF. The CDR3 DNA reads as TGTGCCAGCAGCCCCCGACAATGGGTGGGCACTGAAGCTTTCTTT.

In this sample, this clone turned up once. The chain has TRBV4-1 and TRBJ1-1, with 10 positions matching TRBD1. This CDR3 region has 15 residues. Germline CDR1 is MGHRA and CDR2 is YSYEKL. Unmatched junction bases numbered 6, after V lost 4 bases and J lost 4 bases. The CDR3, as DNA: TGCGCCAGCAGCCCTCTACGGACAGGGGGCACTGAAGCTTTCTTT. Translating gives CASSPLRTGGTEAFF.

This clone came up many times. V usage is TRBV2 and J usage is TRBJ2-2; a weak D match, TRBD1 (6 bases). The CDR3 totals 15 residues. The germline V gene has CDR1 SNHLY and CDR2 FYNNEI. V was pared by 7 bases and J by 0 bases, with 12 bases between. CDR3 in DNA: TGTGCCAGCACCTCCGGGACAACGAACACCGGGGAGCTGTTTTTT. It yields the protein CASTSGTTNTGELFF.

The chain links TRBV11-2 to TRBJ2-7; 7 bases agree with TRBD1. The CDR3 contains 16 residues. V was clipped by 5 bases and J by 3 bases; unmatched bases: 13. Germline V gives CDR1 SGHAT, CDR2 FQNNGV. CDR3 bases: TGTGCCAGCAGCGCGTCAAAGACAGGGAGAATCTACGAGCAGTACTTC. It specifies CASSASKTGRIYEQYF.

This chain uses TRBV7-8 with TRBJ2-5, with TRBD1 matching over 7 bases. V lost 1 base, J lost 2 bases, and 4 bases stayed unmatched. This CDR3 has 15 amino acids. The germline V gene encodes CDR1 SGHVS and CDR2 FQNEAQ. As DNA, the CDR3 is TGTGCCAGCAGCTTAGGAGGGGGCGGACAAGAGACCCAGTACTTC. This gives the protein CASSLGGGGQETQYF.

The gene calls are TRBV6-1 and TRBJ2-2, with a possible D match to TRBD2 (6 bases). Germline CDR1 MNHNS, CDR2 SASEGT. V was trimmed by 1 base and J by 6 bases, leaving 9 bases between them. The CDR3 loop spans 14 amino acids. The CDR3 loop is CASSEVGGSGELFF. For the CDR3, the DNA is TGTGCCAGCAGTGAAGTTGGAGGGTCCGGGGAGCTGTTTTTT.

The V gene is TRBV30, the J gene TRBJ1-2; a possible D gene is TRBD1 (6 bases). This CDR3 region has 13 residues. The germline V gene has CDR1 GTSNPN and CDR2 SVGIG (reference sequence). Trimming removed 4 bases at V and 2 bases at J, with 11 bases between. The CDR3 DNA reads as TGTGCCTGGAAACGGGGGGCCAACTATGGCTACACCTTC. Residues: CAWKRGANYGYTF.

The gene calls are TRBV15 and TRBJ1-4, with TRBD1 as a possible D gene (6 bases). The CDR3 has 16 residues. The germline V and J ends were trimmed by 7 bases and 5 bases, with 20 bases remaining between them. Germline V CDR1 and CDR2: LNHNV, YYDKDF (reference sequence). The CDR3 bases are TGTGCCACCAACGGCGTGGGGGGGCGGGCCAATGAAAAACTGTTTTTT. This encodes CATNGVGGRANEKLFF.

For this clone: The same CDR3 can be traced to other DNA sequences in this sample. V and J are TRBV11-2 and TRBJ2-5; D may be TRBD2 (5 bases). Trimming removed 4 bases from V and 5 bases from J, with 5 bases in between. This CDR3 has 11 amino acids. Germline V lookup: CDR1 SGHAT, CDR2 FQNNGV. CDR3 loop: CASSSGETQYF. DNA for the CDR3: TGTGCCAGCAGCTCGGGGGAGACCCAGTACTTC.

The chain employs TRBV30 and TRBJ2-7; 7 bases match TRBD1. The CDR3 is made up of 13 amino acids. The trim removed 2 bases at V and 2 bases at J, leaving 3 bases unmatched. Germline V gene data show CDR1 as GTSNPN and CDR2 as SVGIG (reference sequence). The CDR3, as DNA: TGTGCCTGGAGTAGAGGACAGGCCTACGAGCAGTACTTC. It translates to CAWSRGQAYEQYF.

This clone has more than one count but fewer than ten. The chain couples TRBV5-4 to TRBJ1-2; 8 positions agree with TRBD1. V lost 3 bases and J lost 3; bases outside the gene matches: 10. The germline V gene encodes CDR1 SGHNT and CDR2 YYREEE (reference sequence). The CDR3 has 16 amino acids. The CDR3, as DNA: TGTGCCAGCAGCTCACTCCAGGGGGCAGAAGACTATGGCTACACCTTC. Protein product: CASSSLQGAEDYGYTF.

There are a few counts of this clone. The rearrangement joins TRBV29-1 to TRBJ1-4; D call uncertain. Trimming removed 1 base at V and 4 bases at J, with 10 bases between. The CDR3 runs 14 residues. Germline-derived CDR1 and CDR2 are SQVTM and ANQGSEA. CDR3 bases: TGCAGCGTTGAAGGCTCCCGGGATAATGAAAAACTGTTTTTT. Translated, it gives CSVEGSRDNEKLFF.

This chain joins TRBV7-9 and TRBJ2-1, with 10 bases lining up with TRBD1. J was trimmed by 6 bases and V by 5 bases; bases with no gene match: 7. CDR1 and CDR2 from the germline V gene are SEHNR and FQNEAQ (reference sequence). The CDR3 is 15 amino acids. The CDR3 reads CASSTGQGSSNEQFF. The CDR3 DNA follows: TGTGCCAGCAGCACGGGACAGGGGAGTAGCAATGAGCAGTTCTTC.

This chain links TRBV18 with TRBJ1-2; D is ambiguous. V lost 2 bases, J lost 5 bases, and 9 bases lay in between. The CDR3 runs to 13 residues. Germline CDR1 and CDR2: KGHSH and LQKENI. The CDR3: CASSPRGDYGYTF. As DNA, the CDR3 is TGTGCCAGCTCACCAAGAGGAGATTATGGCTACACCTTC.

The J gene is TRBJ1-2, the V gene TRBV27; 7 bases are a match to TRBD1. Germline V gene data show CDR1 as MNHEY and CDR2 as SMNVEV (reference sequence). With V trimmed by 5 bases and J by 4 bases, 7 bases remained unmatched. CDR3 length equals 14 residues. The CDR3 is CASSQGQAGYGYTF. CDR3 bases: TGTGCCAGCAGTCAAGGACAGGCCGGCTATGGCTACACCTTC.

The J gene is TRBJ2-5, the V gene TRBV11-2; possibly TRBD2 for D (5 bases). Trimming took off 3 bases at V and 5 bases at J, with 13 bases between the two ends. The CDR3 length is 14 residues. The germline V gene has CDR1 SGHAT and CDR2 FQNNGV. For the CDR3, the DNA is TGTGCCAGCAGCTTGAGCGCCTCGGGGGAGACCCAGTACTTC. It translates to CASSLSASGETQYF.

This clone was observed a single time. The rearrangement uses TRBV4-2 and TRBJ2-5; a weak D match, TRBD1 (5 bases). V gave up 4 bases and J gave up 7 bases, with 22 bases separating them. Germline CDR1 is LGHNA and CDR2 is YNFKEQ. CDR3 length: 16 amino acids. CDR3 protein: CASSLGGQGQSGTQYF. CDR3 coding DNA: TGTGCCAGCAGCCTCGGCGGACAAGGACAAAGTGGGACCCAGTACTTC.

The CDR3 sequence is CASRYGELNTEAFF. The CDR3 nucleotides read TGTGCCAGCAGGTACGGGGAGCTGAACACTGAAGCTTTCTTT. This chain connects TRBV7-2 to TRBJ1-1; D gene unclear. The V end lost 6 bases, the J end lost 0 bases, and 11 bases lay between the germline ends. CDR1 is SGHTA, CDR2 FQGNSA, per germline. The CDR3 has 14 residues. The entire variable domain, with the rest obtained from reference TRBV7-2 and TRBJ1-1, is as follows: GAGVSQSPSNKVTEKGKDVELRCDPISGHTALYWYRQSLGQGLEFLIYFQGNSAPDKSGLPSDRFSAERTGGSVSTLTIQRTQQEDSAVYLCASRYGELNTEAFFGQGTRLTVV.

V and J are TRBV6-5 and TRBJ1-6, with 10 bases lining up with TRBD1. The germline V gene has CDR1 MNHEY and CDR2 SVGAGI. The V segment lost 2 bases and the J segment 8 bases; nucleotides outside the gene matches: 0. The CDR3 totals 14 residues. CDR3 DNA: TGTGCCAGCAGTTACGGGACAGGGGATTCACCCCTCCACTTT. This translates into CASSYGTGDSPLHF.

The CDR3 region is CASRVDTGLGNTIYF. CDR3 bases: TGTGCCAGCAGGGTGGACACCGGTCTTGGAAACACCATATATTTT. The V gene is TRBV2, the J gene TRBJ1-3; D may be TRBD1 (5 bases). Germline lookup yields CDR1 SNHLY and CDR2 FYNNEI. The CDR3 consists of 15 residues. The V gene lost 6 bases and the J gene lost 3 bases, with 15 bases spanning the gap.

J is TRBJ1-1 and V is TRBV6-1; D remains unclear. Germline assignment: CDR1 MNHNS and CDR2 SASEGT. V was clipped by 2 bases and J by 3 bases, with 10 bases between them. The CDR3 extends over 14 amino acids. The CDR3, as DNA: TGTGCCAGCAGTGAATACGGGGAAGACACTGAAGCTTTCTTT. This sequence encodes CASSEYGEDTEAFF.

V and J are TRBV28 and TRBJ2-6, with 7 bases fitting TRBD1. The CDR3 runs 15 residues. The junction had 6 bases not matched to a gene; V was cut back by 8 bases and J by 2 bases. CDR1 MDHEN and CDR2 SYDVKM come from the germline V gene. The CDR3 nucleotides read TGTGCCAGCCAGGGGGTCTTGGCTGGGGCCAACGTCCTGACTTTC. Protein sequence: CASQGVLAGANVLTF. Filled out from reference TRBV28 and TRBJ2-6, the complete variable domain reads DVKVTQSSRYLVKRTGEKVFLECVQDMDHENMFWYRQDPGLGLRLIYFSYDVKMKEKGDIPEGYSVSREKKERFSLILESASTNQTSMYLCASQGVLAGANVLTFGAGSRLTVL.

The chain recombines TRBV11-3 with TRBJ2-1; 8 bases match TRBD2. This CDR3 contains 20 residues. Germline V gives CDR1 SGHNT, CDR2 YENEEA. Trimming cost V 5 bases and J 2 bases; bases outside gene matches: 20. CDR3 protein: CASSPGAGRGAETPYNEQFF. The CDR3 nucleotides are TGTGCCAGCAGCCCTGGGGCGGGGCGGGGGGCCGAGACCCCCTACAATGAGCAGTTCTTC.

This chain links TRBV9 with TRBJ2-3, with 7 bases that match TRBD2. The germline CDR1 and CDR2 sequences are SGDLS and YYNGEE. This CDR3 comprises 13 residues. The trim removed 8 bases at V and 5 bases at J, leaving 8 bases unmatched. CDR3 loop: CARGDYSGDTQYF. As DNA, the CDR3 is TGTGCCAGAGGGGACTATTCAGGAGATACGCAGTATTTT.

V gene TRBV5-1 combines with J gene TRBJ2-6, with 7 bases matching TRBD1. The length of the CDR3 is 15 residues. Losses at the gene ends were 2 bases for V and 2 bases for J; bases not matched to a gene: 1. Per germline, CDR1 SGHRS and CDR2 YFSETQ. CDR3 amino acids: CASSFTGAGANVLTF. CDR3 nucleotide sequence: TGCGCCAGCAGCTTCACAGGGGCTGGGGCCAACGTCCTGACTTTC.